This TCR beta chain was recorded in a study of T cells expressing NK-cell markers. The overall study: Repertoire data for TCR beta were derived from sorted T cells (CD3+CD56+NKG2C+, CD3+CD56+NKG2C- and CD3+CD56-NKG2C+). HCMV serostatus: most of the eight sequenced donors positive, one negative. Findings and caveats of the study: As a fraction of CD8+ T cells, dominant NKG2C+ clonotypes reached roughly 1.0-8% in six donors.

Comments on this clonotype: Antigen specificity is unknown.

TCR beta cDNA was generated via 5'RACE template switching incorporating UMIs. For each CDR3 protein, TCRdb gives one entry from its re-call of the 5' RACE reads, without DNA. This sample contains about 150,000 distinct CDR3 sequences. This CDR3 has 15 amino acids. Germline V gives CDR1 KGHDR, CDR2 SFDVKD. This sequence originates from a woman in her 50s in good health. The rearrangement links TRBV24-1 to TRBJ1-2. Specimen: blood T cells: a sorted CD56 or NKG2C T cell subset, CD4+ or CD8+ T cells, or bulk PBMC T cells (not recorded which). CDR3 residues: CATSDKADPNYGYTF.